This T cell receptor (beta chain) was captured by sequencing in a study of cytomegalovirus exposure and HLA in healthy donors. The PCR made use of 60 Vbeta and 13 Jbeta primers. Clones were sequenced by immunoSEQ multiplex PCR, and TCRdb holds only the in-frame ones, with some missing. The sample holds under 200,000 clones, 80% to 90% seen once. This CDR3 is built from 14 residues. CDR1 is ENHRY and CDR2 is SYGVKD in the germline V gene. V was shortened by 8 bases and J by 6 bases, with 19 bases between the two germline ends. The clonotype originates from a man between 18 and 35 years old in good health and CMV-seropositive. V usage is TRBV10-3 and J usage is TRBJ1-1, with D perhaps TRBD1 (5 bases). The sequenced sample was PBMCs. The CDR3 here is CAIRGGEWEPEAFF. The CDR3 DNA follows: TGTGCCATCCGGGGCGGGGAGTGGGAGCCTGAAGCTTTCTTT.